Below, one T cell receptor beta chain is given with its context. The antigen remains undetermined. Profiled with immunoSEQ multiplex PCR; TCRdb holds only in-frame clones, not every one. The sample lists 950,000 to 1,100,000 clones, under 80% occurring once. These data are taken from a study of shared clonotypes between healthy human individuals. Study-level results: An expected dependence of interdonor clonotype sharing on sequencing depth was noted. Clonotypes which were not shared had lower generation probabilities than clonotypes that all four donors shared.

From germline, CDR1 is GTSNPN and CDR2 SVGIG (reference sequence). Trimming removed 3 bases from V and 3 bases from J, with 9 bases in between. This CDR3 has 14 amino acids. Sequences were obtained from memory CD4+ T cells sorted from blood. Subset specified: CD45RA-negative fraction. The chain recombines TRBV30 with TRBJ1-6; D gene unclear. The source is a man younger than 35 in good health. The CDR3 region has the DNA TGTGCCTGGAGAGCGTCGGACTATAATTCACCCCTCCACTTT. This encodes CAWRASDYNSPLHF.